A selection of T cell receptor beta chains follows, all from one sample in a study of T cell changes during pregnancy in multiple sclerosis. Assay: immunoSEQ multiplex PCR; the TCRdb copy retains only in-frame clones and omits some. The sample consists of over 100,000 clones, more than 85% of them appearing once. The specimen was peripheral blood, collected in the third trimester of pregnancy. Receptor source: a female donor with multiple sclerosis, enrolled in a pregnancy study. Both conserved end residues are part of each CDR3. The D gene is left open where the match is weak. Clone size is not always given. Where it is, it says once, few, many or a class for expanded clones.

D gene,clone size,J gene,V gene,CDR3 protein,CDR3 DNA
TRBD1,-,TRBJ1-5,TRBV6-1,CASRDRAHQPQHF,TGTGCCAGCCGGGACAGGGCGCACCAGCCCCAGCATTTT
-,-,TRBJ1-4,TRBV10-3,CATSTVTNEKLFF,TGTGCCACCTCGACAGTGACTAATGAAAAACTGTTTTTT
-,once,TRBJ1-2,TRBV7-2,CASSPTFQASNYGYTF,TGTGCCAGCAGCCCTACTTTCCAGGCTTCTAACTATGGCTACACCTTC
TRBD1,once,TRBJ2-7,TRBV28,CASSRDREGVHEQYF,TGTGCCAGCAGCCGAGACAGGGAAGGAGTCCACGAGCAGTACTTC
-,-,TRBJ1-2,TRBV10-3,CAISESTANYGYTF,TGTGCCATCAGTGAGTCGACAGCGAACTATGGCTACACCTTC
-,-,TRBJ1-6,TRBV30,CAWRPATGRNSPLHF,TGTGCCTGGAGGCCCGCCACGGGGAGGAATTCACCCCTCCACTTT
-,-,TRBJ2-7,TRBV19,CASSISTATGEQYF,TGTGCCAGTAGTATATCGACGGCGACGGGGGAGCAGTACTTC
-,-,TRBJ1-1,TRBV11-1,CASSLGDSVRGWRSTEAFF,TGTGCCAGCAGCTTAGGAGATAGCGTCCGGGGTTGGCGGAGTACTGAAGCTTTCTTT
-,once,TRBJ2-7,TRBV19,CASSIVGAATYEQYF,TGTGCCAGTAGTATCGTTGGGGCGGCAACCTACGAGCAGTACTTC
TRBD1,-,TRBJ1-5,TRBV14,CASSQVGQDGQPQHF,TGTGCCAGCAGCCAAGTGGGACAGGATGGCCAGCCCCAGCATTTT
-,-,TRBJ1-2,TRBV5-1,CASSGRVEGYTF,TGCGCCAGCAGCGGCAGGGTGGAGGGCTACACCTTC
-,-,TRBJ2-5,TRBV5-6,CASSFRLGPQETQYF,TGTGCCAGCAGCTTCCGACTGGGGCCCCAAGAGACCCAGTACTTC
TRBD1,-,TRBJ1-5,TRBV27,CASSYRGSNQPQHF,TGTGCCAGCAGTTACAGGGGTAGCAATCAGCCCCAGCATTTT
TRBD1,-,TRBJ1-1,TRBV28,CASSPRTGRPEAFF,TGTGCCAGCAGTCCCCGGACAGGGAGACCTGAAGCTTTCTTT
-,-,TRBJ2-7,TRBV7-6,CASSRSRADSYEQYF,TGTGCCAGCAGCCGGTCGAGGGCGGACTCCTACGAGCAGTACTTC
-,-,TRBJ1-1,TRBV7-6,CASSPSQLMNTEAFF,TGTGCCAGCAGCCCATCACAGCTCATGAACACTGAAGCTTTCTTT
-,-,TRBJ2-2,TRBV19,CASSIASGQVTGELFF,TGTGCCAGTAGTATTGCTTCGGGACAAGTCACCGGGGAGCTGTTTTTT